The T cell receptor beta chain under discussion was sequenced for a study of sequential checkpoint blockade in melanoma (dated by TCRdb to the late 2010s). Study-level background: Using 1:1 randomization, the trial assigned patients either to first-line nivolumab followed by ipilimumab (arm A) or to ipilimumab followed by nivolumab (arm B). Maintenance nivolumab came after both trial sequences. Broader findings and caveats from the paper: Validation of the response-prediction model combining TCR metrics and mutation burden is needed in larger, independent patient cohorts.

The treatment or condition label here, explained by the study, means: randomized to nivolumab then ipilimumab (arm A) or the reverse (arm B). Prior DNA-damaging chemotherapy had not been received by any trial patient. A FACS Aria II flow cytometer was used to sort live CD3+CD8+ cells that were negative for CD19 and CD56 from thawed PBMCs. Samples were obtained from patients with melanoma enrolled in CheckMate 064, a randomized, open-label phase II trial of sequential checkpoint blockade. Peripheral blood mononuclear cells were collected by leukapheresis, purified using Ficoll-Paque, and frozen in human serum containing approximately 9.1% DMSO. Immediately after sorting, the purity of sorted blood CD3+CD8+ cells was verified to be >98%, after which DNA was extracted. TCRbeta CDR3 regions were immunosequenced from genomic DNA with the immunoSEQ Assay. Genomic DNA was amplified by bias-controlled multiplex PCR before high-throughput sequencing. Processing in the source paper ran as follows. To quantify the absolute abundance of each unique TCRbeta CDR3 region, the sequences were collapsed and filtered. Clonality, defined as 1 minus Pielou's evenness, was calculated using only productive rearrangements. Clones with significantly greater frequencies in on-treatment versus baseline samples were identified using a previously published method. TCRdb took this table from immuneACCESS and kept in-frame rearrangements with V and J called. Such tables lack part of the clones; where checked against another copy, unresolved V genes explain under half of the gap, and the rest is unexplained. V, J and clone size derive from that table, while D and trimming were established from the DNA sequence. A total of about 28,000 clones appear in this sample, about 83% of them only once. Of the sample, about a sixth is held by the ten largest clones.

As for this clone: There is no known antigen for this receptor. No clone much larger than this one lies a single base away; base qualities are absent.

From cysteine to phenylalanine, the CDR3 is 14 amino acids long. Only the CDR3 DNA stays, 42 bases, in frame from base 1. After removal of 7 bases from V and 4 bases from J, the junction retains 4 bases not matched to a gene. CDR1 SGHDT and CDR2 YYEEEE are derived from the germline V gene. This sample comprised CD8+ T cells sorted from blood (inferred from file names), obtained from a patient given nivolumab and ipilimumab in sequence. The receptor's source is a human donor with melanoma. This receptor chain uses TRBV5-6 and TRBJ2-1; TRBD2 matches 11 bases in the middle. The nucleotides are TGTGCCAGCGTGGGACTAGCGGATTACAATGAGCAGTTCTTC. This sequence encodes CASVGLADYNEQFF.